This T cell receptor (beta chain) stems from a study of T cell changes during pregnancy in multiple sclerosis. The method was immunoSEQ multiplex PCR; TCRdb's version includes in-frame clones alone and lacks a portion of them. The table shows roughly 30,000 clones, with about 89% occurring only once. There are 11 residues in the CDR3. Per germline, CDR1 SGHTS and CDR2 YDEGEE. V lost 2 bases and J 7 bases, leaving 6 bases between the germline ends. The material sequenced was CD4+ T cells from peripheral blood mononuclear cells, taken in the first trimester of pregnancy. The receptor's source is a female donor in good health, enrolled as a control in a pregnancy study. The chain employs TRBV5-8 and TRBJ2-5; D is unclear. This CDR3 reads CASSFHGTQYF. DNA for the CDR3: TGTGCCAGCAGCTTCCACGGGACCCAGTACTTC.